These T cell receptor beta chains were read from a single sample in a study of PD-L1 blockade in urothelial cancer. Repertoires were generated with immunoSEQ multiplex PCR, while TCRdb's copy carries only in-frame clones and drops some. The sample has around 33,000 clones, 65% to 90% seen once. This specimen consisted of PBMCs, obtained around atezolizumab (anti-PD-L1) treatment. The source is a man in his sixties with urothelial cancer. The CDR3 runs from the conserved cysteine through the conserved F or W. The D gene is left open where the match is weak. Some rows mark clone size as missing; the rest say once, few, many or name a class of expanded clone.

v_gene: TRBV7-2; abundance: NA; d_gene: NA; j_gene: TRBJ2-3; CDR3aa: CASRGGDTQYF; CDR3nt: TGTGCCAGCAGAGGGGGAGATACGCAGTATTTT
v_gene: TRBV7-9; abundance: NA; d_gene: NA; j_gene: TRBJ1-5; CDR3aa: CASSLGGGPQHF; CDR3nt: TGTGCCAGCAGCTTAGGCGGGGGGCCCCAGCATTTT
v_gene: TRBV5-1; abundance: NA; d_gene: NA; j_gene: TRBJ1-1; CDR3aa: CASSLGLGRNTEAFF; CDR3nt: TGCGCCAGCAGCTTGGGACTGGGGCGGAACACTGAAGCTTTCTTT
v_gene: TRBV19; abundance: NA; d_gene: NA; j_gene: TRBJ1-1; CDR3aa: CASKPRVSLMNTEAFF; CDR3nt: TGTGCCAGTAAACCCAGGGTGTCCTTAATGAACACTGAAGCTTTCTTT
v_gene: TRBV28; abundance: NA; d_gene: TRBD1; j_gene: TRBJ2-7; CDR3aa: CASSSQQRRGQEYF; CDR3nt: TGTGCCAGCAGCTCACAACAGCGAAGGGGGCAGGAGTACTTC
v_gene: TRBV7-8; abundance: once; d_gene: TRBD2; j_gene: TRBJ2-7; CDR3aa: CASSPVLAGDSYEQYF; CDR3nt: TGTGCCAGCAGCCCCGTACTAGCGGGGGATTCCTACGAGCAGTACTTC
v_gene: TRBV6-1; abundance: NA; d_gene: NA; j_gene: TRBJ1-4; CDR3aa: CASSDLPVKLFF; CDR3nt: TGTGCCAGCAGTGACCTCCCGGTTAAACTGTTTTTT
v_gene: TRBV28; abundance: few; d_gene: TRBD1; j_gene: TRBJ2-4; CDR3aa: CASSSPKQGARDIQYF; CDR3nt: TGTGCCAGCAGTTCCCCAAAACAGGGGGCGCGGGACATTCAGTACTTC
v_gene: TRBV5-6; abundance: few; d_gene: NA; j_gene: TRBJ2-7; CDR3aa: CASSLLSTYEQYF; CDR3nt: TGTGCCAGCAGCTTGCTAAGTACCTACGAGCAGTACTTC
v_gene: TRBV6-1; abundance: few; d_gene: TRBD1; j_gene: TRBJ1-6; CDR3aa: CASKTGWSYNSPLHF; CDR3nt: TGTGCCAGCAAGACAGGGTGGTCCTATAATTCACCCCTCCACTTT
v_gene: TRBV7-6; abundance: once; d_gene: NA; j_gene: TRBJ2-3; CDR3aa: CASSPTVFTDTQYF; CDR3nt: TGTGCCAGCAGCCCGACAGTTTTCACAGATACGCAGTATTTT
v_gene: TRBV7-9; abundance: NA; d_gene: NA; j_gene: TRBJ1-5; CDR3aa: CASSLETPRVGNQPQHF; CDR3nt: TGTGCCAGCAGCTTAGAGACCCCGAGGGTGGGCAATCAGCCCCAGCATTTT
v_gene: TRBV6-1; abundance: NA; d_gene: TRBD1; j_gene: TRBJ2-4; CDR3aa: CASSEPGGLNIQYF; CDR3nt: TGTGCCAGCAGTGAACCAGGGGGCTTGAACATTCAGTACTTC
v_gene: TRBV30; abundance: NA; d_gene: TRBD1; j_gene: TRBJ1-1; CDR3aa: CAWTGGWGTEAFF; CDR3nt: TGTGCCTGGACAGGGGGTTGGGGGACTGAAGCTTTCTTT
v_gene: TRBV19; abundance: NA; d_gene: NA; j_gene: TRBJ2-3; CDR3aa: CASTPGRGDTQYF; CDR3nt: TGTGCCAGTACTCCAGGGCGAGGAGATACGCAGTATTTT
v_gene: TRBV5-1; abundance: NA; d_gene: TRBD2; j_gene: TRBJ2-3; CDR3aa: CASSLAGDGGSTDTQYF; CDR3nt: TGCGCCAGCAGCTTGGCCGGCGACGGGGGGTCCACAGATACGCAGTATTTT
v_gene: TRBV2; abundance: NA; d_gene: NA; j_gene: TRBJ1-1; CDR3aa: CASGGTLTRVNTEAFF; CDR3nt: TGTGCCAGCGGGGGCACTCTGACCCGGGTGAACACTGAAGCTTTCTTT
v_gene: TRBV20-1; abundance: NA; d_gene: NA; j_gene: TRBJ2-5; CDR3aa: CSARTEETQYF; CDR3nt: TGCAGTGCTAGAACGGAAGAGACCCAGTACTTC
v_gene: TRBV2; abundance: NA; d_gene: NA; j_gene: TRBJ1-2; CDR3aa: CASSNTNGEYGYTF; CDR3nt: TGTGCCAGCAGCAACACCAACGGAGAATATGGCTACACCTTC
v_gene: TRBV6-1; abundance: once; d_gene: TRBD2; j_gene: TRBJ2-7; CDR3aa: CASSEGGPGLAGASYEQYF; CDR3nt: TGTGCCAGCAGTGAAGGGGGACCAGGGCTAGCGGGGGCCTCCTACGAGCAGTACTTC
v_gene: TRBV2; abundance: once; d_gene: NA; j_gene: TRBJ1-6; CDR3aa: CASSEARGRIRSIPNSPLHF; CDR3nt: TGTGCCAGCAGTGAAGCGCGGGGCAGGATACGATCCATCCCTAATTCACCCCTCCACTTT
v_gene: TRBV5-4; abundance: NA; d_gene: NA; j_gene: TRBJ1-2; CDR3aa: CASSLVNQGMGGYTF; CDR3nt: TGTGCCAGCAGCTTGGTAAATCAGGGGATGGGAGGCTACACCTTC
v_gene: TRBV30; abundance: NA; d_gene: NA; j_gene: TRBJ1-5; CDR3aa: CASSWQVDQPQHF; CDR3nt: TGTGCCTCCTCCTGGCAGGTTGATCAGCCCCAGCATTTT
v_gene: TRBV11-2; abundance: NA; d_gene: NA; j_gene: TRBJ2-1; CDR3aa: CASSLSRAYNEQFF; CDR3nt: TGTGCCAGCAGCTTATCGCGGGCGTACAATGAGCAGTTCTTC
v_gene: TRBV15; abundance: NA; d_gene: TRBD1; j_gene: TRBJ1-2; CDR3aa: CATSRDGQGDYGYTF; CDR3nt: TGTGCCACCAGCAGAGATGGGCAGGGGGACTATGGCTACACCTTC
v_gene: TRBV5-4; abundance: NA; d_gene: TRBD1; j_gene: TRBJ2-3; CDR3aa: CASSSRTGAFTDTQYF; CDR3nt: TGTGCCAGCAGCTCGCGGACAGGGGCGTTCACAGATACGCAGTATTTT
v_gene: TRBV5-1; abundance: NA; d_gene: TRBD1; j_gene: TRBJ2-6; CDR3aa: CASGQGAPSGANVLTF; CDR3nt: TGCGCCAGCGGTCAGGGGGCTCCCTCTGGGGCCAACGTCCTGACTTTC
v_gene: TRBV18; abundance: few; d_gene: NA; j_gene: TRBJ2-7; CDR3aa: CASSLSSYEQYF; CDR3nt: TGTGCCAGCTCACTCAGCTCCTACGAGCAGTACTTC
v_gene: TRBV5-4; abundance: NA; d_gene: NA; j_gene: TRBJ2-7; CDR3aa: CASSLYPGVTYEQYF; CDR3nt: TGTGCCAGCAGCTTGTATCCGGGGGTCACCTACGAGCAGTACTTC
v_gene: TRBV28; abundance: NA; d_gene: TRBD2; j_gene: TRBJ2-7; CDR3aa: CATLAGGRYEQYF; CDR3nt: TGTGCCACGCTAGCGGGGGGGCGTTACGAGCAGTACTTC
v_gene: TRBV2; abundance: NA; d_gene: NA; j_gene: TRBJ2-7; CDR3aa: CASSEDAGEQYF; CDR3nt: TGTGCCAGCAGTGAAGATGCGGGGGAGCAGTACTTC
v_gene: TRBV19; abundance: NA; d_gene: TRBD1; j_gene: TRBJ1-1; CDR3aa: CASTRQGGVFTEAFF; CDR3nt: TGTGCCAGTACCAGACAGGGGGGAGTATTCACTGAAGCTTTCTTT
v_gene: TRBV9; abundance: NA; d_gene: NA; j_gene: TRBJ2-3; CDR3aa: CASSVAQGGGDTQYF; CDR3nt: TGTGCCAGCAGCGTAGCACAGGGGGGAGGGGATACGCAGTATTTT
v_gene: TRBV10-3; abundance: NA; d_gene: NA; j_gene: TRBJ2-1; CDR3aa: CAISESGSSYNEQFF; CDR3nt: TGTGCCATCAGTGAAAGCGGTAGCTCCTACAATGAGCAGTTCTTC
v_gene: TRBV28; abundance: NA; d_gene: TRBD1; j_gene: TRBJ2-3; CDR3aa: CASSLEGASDTQYF; CDR3nt: TGTGCCAGCAGTTTAGAGGGGGCCAGCGATACGCAGTATTTT
v_gene: TRBV5-5; abundance: NA; d_gene: NA; j_gene: TRBJ1-6; CDR3aa: CASSFGTEEGSPLHF; CDR3nt: TGTGCCAGCAGCTTCGGGACTGAGGAAGGGTCACCCCTCCACTTT
v_gene: TRBV5-1; abundance: NA; d_gene: NA; j_gene: TRBJ1-4; CDR3aa: CASSLGPGATNEKLFF; CDR3nt: TGCGCCAGCAGCTTGGGGCCAGGGGCAACTAATGAAAAACTGTTTTTT
v_gene: TRBV5-4; abundance: NA; d_gene: TRBD2; j_gene: TRBJ2-1; CDR3aa: CASSSGGGLVSSNEQFF; CDR3nt: TGTGCCAGCAGCTCCGGGGGGGGACTAGTGTCGAGCAATGAGCAGTTCTTC
v_gene: TRBV5-1; abundance: NA; d_gene: NA; j_gene: TRBJ1-3; CDR3aa: CASSPEQGISGNTIYF; CDR3nt: TGCGCCAGCAGCCCAGAACAGGGAATCTCTGGAAACACCATATATTTT
v_gene: TRBV7-3; abundance: NA; d_gene: NA; j_gene: TRBJ1-1; CDR3aa: CASSLMGQGNEAFF; CDR3nt: TGTGCCAGCAGCTTAATGGGGCAGGGAAATGAAGCTTTCTTT
v_gene: TRBV28; abundance: once; d_gene: NA; j_gene: TRBJ2-2; CDR3aa: CASSIHPSNTGELFF; CDR3nt: TGTGCCAGCAGTATACACCCCTCGAACACCGGGGAGCTGTTTTTT
v_gene: TRBV28; abundance: NA; d_gene: TRBD1; j_gene: TRBJ1-6; CDR3aa: CASSTQGVYNSPLHF; CDR3nt: TGTGCCAGCAGTACACAGGGGGTCTATAATTCACCCCTCCACTTT
v_gene: TRBV5-6; abundance: NA; d_gene: TRBD1; j_gene: TRBJ1-3; CDR3aa: CASSLDRAGNTIYF; CDR3nt: TGTGCCAGCAGCCTGGACAGGGCTGGAAACACCATATATTTT
v_gene: TRBV18; abundance: once; d_gene: TRBD1; j_gene: TRBJ2-7; CDR3aa: CASSPGSGDSSYEQYF; CDR3nt: TGTGCCAGCTCACCAGGGTCCGGGGACAGCTCCTACGAGCAGTACTTC
v_gene: TRBV28; abundance: NA; d_gene: TRBD1; j_gene: TRBJ1-4; CDR3aa: CASRGTGNEKLFF; CDR3nt: TGTGCCAGCAGAGGGACAGGGAATGAAAAACTGTTTTTT
v_gene: TRBV9; abundance: NA; d_gene: TRBD1; j_gene: TRBJ2-2; CDR3aa: CASSVDREGTGELFF; CDR3nt: TGTGCCAGCAGCGTGGACAGGGAAGGCACCGGGGAGCTGTTTTTT
v_gene: TRBV28; abundance: NA; d_gene: TRBD1; j_gene: TRBJ1-1; CDR3aa: CASSSHRGWFRNTEAFF; CDR3nt: TGTGCCAGCAGTTCCCACAGGGGCTGGTTCCGGAACACTGAAGCTTTCTTT
v_gene: TRBV6-6; abundance: NA; d_gene: TRBD1; j_gene: TRBJ1-6; CDR3aa: CASRLGTGGNSPLHF; CDR3nt: TGTGCCAGCAGGCTCGGGACAGGGGGGAATTCACCCCTCCACTTT
v_gene: TRBV7-7; abundance: once; d_gene: TRBD1; j_gene: TRBJ2-7; CDR3aa: CASSLAGGTGCHEQYF; CDR3nt: TGTGCTAGCAGCTTAGCCGGGGGGACAGGGTGCCACGAGCAGTACTTC
v_gene: TRBV5-1; abundance: NA; d_gene: TRBD2; j_gene: TRBJ2-1; CDR3aa: CASSLGSGGAGEQFF; CDR3nt: TGCGCCAGCAGCCTAGGGAGCGGGGGGGCCGGTGAGCAGTTCTTC
v_gene: TRBV19; abundance: NA; d_gene: TRBD1; j_gene: TRBJ2-2; CDR3aa: CASSRGQPNTGELFF; CDR3nt: TGTGCCAGTAGTAGGGGACAGCCGAACACCGGGGAGCTGTTTTTT
v_gene: TRBV5-6; abundance: few; d_gene: NA; j_gene: TRBJ2-7; CDR3aa: CASSLAESSYEQYF; CDR3nt: TGTGCCAGCAGCTTGGCCGAGAGCTCCTACGAGCAGTACTTC
v_gene: TRBV19; abundance: few; d_gene: TRBD1; j_gene: TRBJ1-4; CDR3aa: CASSDRGREKLFF; CDR3nt: TGTGCCAGTAGCGACAGGGGGCGCGAAAAACTGTTTTTT
v_gene: TRBV5-1; abundance: NA; d_gene: NA; j_gene: TRBJ1-4; CDR3aa: CASKEVFTNREKLFF; CDR3nt: TGCGCCAGCAAAGAGGTCTTCACAAATCGGGAAAAACTGTTTTTT
v_gene: TRBV5-1; abundance: NA; d_gene: TRBD2; j_gene: TRBJ2-5; CDR3aa: CASRPGLAGPGGVETQYF; CDR3nt: TGCGCCAGCCGCCCTGGACTAGCGGGACCCGGCGGCGTAGAGACCCAGTACTTC
v_gene: TRBV6-1; abundance: NA; d_gene: NA; j_gene: TRBJ2-1; CDR3aa: CASSEDRVRYNEQFF; CDR3nt: TGTGCCAGCAGTGAAGACAGGGTTCGATACAATGAGCAGTTCTTC
v_gene: TRBV19; abundance: NA; d_gene: TRBD1; j_gene: TRBJ1-5; CDR3aa: CASSIAMDRQPQHF; CDR3nt: TGTGCCAGTAGTATAGCCATGGACAGGCAGCCCCAGCATTTT
v_gene: TRBV5-4; abundance: NA; d_gene: TRBD1; j_gene: TRBJ2-1; CDR3aa: CASSLDNRGQGEQFF; CDR3nt: TGTGCCAGCAGCTTGGATAACAGGGGGCAGGGTGAGCAGTTCTTC
v_gene: TRBV7-9; abundance: NA; d_gene: TRBD1; j_gene: TRBJ2-5; CDR3aa: CASSLGQGARETQYF; CDR3nt: TGTGCCAGCAGCTTAGGACAGGGGGCGCGAGAGACCCAGTACTTC
v_gene: TRBV2; abundance: NA; d_gene: NA; j_gene: TRBJ1-1; CDR3aa: CASSEMVGDTEAFF; CDR3nt: TGTGCCAGCAGTGAAATGGTCGGGGACACTGAAGCTTTCTTT